The TCR beta chain described here comes from a study of T cells after yellow fever vaccination. Germline CDR1 is SGHTA and CDR2 is FQGNSA. Trimming left V 1 base short and J 4 bases short, with 13 bases between. CDR3 length: 15 residues. This clonotype has ten or more counts. TCRdb used MiXCR to reprocess the 5' RACE reads, holding one entry per CDR3 protein. Here the sample spans 13,000 or so distinct CDR3 sequences, under 5.5% being singletons. The source of this sequence is a man younger than 40 who received the YFV17D yellow fever vaccine. Sequenced material: PBMCs, either bulk or a sorted T-cell subset (CD4+, CD8+, memory, or dextramer-sorted; not recorded which), taken 45 days after the yellow fever booster vaccination. The V call is TRBV7-2, the J call TRBJ2-5; perhaps TRBD1 as D (6 bases). The CDR3 coding sequence is TGTGCCAGCAGCTTAGGTCCAGGGGTAGTAGAGACCCAGTACTTC. It specifies CASSLGPGVVETQYF.